This T cell receptor (beta chain) came from a study of cytomegalovirus exposure and HLA in healthy donors. Germline V gives CDR1 WSHSY, CDR2 SAAADI. V was pared by 8 bases and J by 4 bases, with 7 bases of the junction left unmatched. The CDR3 contains 15 residues. In the case of this clone: The target antigen is unknown.

PCR involved 60 Vbeta and 13 Jbeta primers. Assay: immunoSEQ multiplex PCR; the TCRdb copy retains only in-frame clones and omits some. This table has hundreds of thousands of clones, roughly 90% appearing once. Study-level points and caveats: The majority of CMV-associated TCR beta chains were reported as apparently HLA-restricted in a later analysis.

V is TRBV10-2 and J is TRBJ2-2, with 10 nucleotides matching TRBD2. The sequence was collected from a young woman in good health and CMV-seronegative. The specimen was PBMCs. Here the CDR3 DNA reads TGCGCCAGCCTACCCTTAGCGGGGGGCACCGGGGAGCTGTTTTTT. Protein: CASLPLAGGTGELFF.